Shown below are 27 T cell receptor beta chains from a single sample sequenced in a study of T and B cells in COVID-19 patients. From blood, about 230-500 ng of genomic DNA served as TRB template. TRB rearrangements were amplified by multiplex PCR with BIOMED2 TRB-A/B primers. TCRdb re-analysed the multiplex PCR reads in MiXCR, keeping a single row per CDR3 protein. The data contain fewer than 14,000 distinct CDR3 sequences, over 30% of them singletons. Sequencing input: blood. These receptors came from a human donor with active COVID-19.

This clonotype rates as medium-sized. The chain joins TRBV5-4 to TRBJ2-7, with 8 bases matching TRBD2. The CDR3 length is 18 residues. Losses at the gene ends were 3 bases for V and 1 base for J; bases not matched to a gene: 15. The germline V gene has CDR1 SGHNT and CDR2 YYREEE (reference sequence). The CDR3 reads CASSSQSSTGGDSYEQYF. CDR3 coding DNA: TGTGCCAGCAGCTCCCAGTCCAGCACGGGGGGGGATTCCTACGAGCAGTACTTC.

The rearrangement uses TRBV20-1 and TRBJ1-1; D call uncertain. The CDR3 totals 11 residues. Trimming removed 4 bases at V and 11 bases at J, with 14 bases between. The germline V gene has CDR1 DFQATT and CDR2 SNEGSKA (reference sequence). The CDR3 region is CSAIDPERAFF. The CDR3 DNA sequence: TGCAGTGCTATTGATCCCGAAAGGGCTTTCTTT.

The chain employs TRBV7-2 and TRBJ2-3; TRBD2 matches 13 bases. J was trimmed by 2 bases and V by 4 bases; bases with no gene match: 6. CDR1 SGHTA and CDR2 FQGNSA come from the germline V gene. This CDR3 is 17 amino acids long. CDR3 region: CASSSRTSGGHTDTQYF. The CDR3 DNA reads as TGTGCCAGCAGCTCCAGGACTAGCGGGGGCCACACAGATACGCAGTATTTT.

The chain employs TRBV5-5 and TRBJ2-1; D not resolved. V lost 4 bases and J 0 bases, leaving 14 bases between the germline ends. CDR3 length equals 16 residues. Germline V gene sequence: CDR1 SGHKS, CDR2 YYEKEE (reference sequence). The CDR3 DNA follows: TGTGCCAGCAGCACCGGACGGTCTAGCTCCTACAATGAGCAGTTCTTC. It codes for CASSTGRSSSYNEQFF.

The rearrangement uses TRBV7-2 and TRBJ1-6, with TRBD1 identical over 7 bases. The V segment lost 2 bases and the J segment 8 bases; nucleotides outside the gene matches: 6. The CDR3 is made up of 15 amino acids. Germline CDR1 reads SGHTA; CDR2 reads FQGNSA. The CDR3 sequence: CASSLNRGVDSPLHF. The CDR3, as DNA: TGTGCCAGCAGCTTAAACAGGGGTGTTGATTCACCCCTCCACTTT.

This clonotype was observed a few times. The chain uses TRBV4-3 and TRBJ2-3; TRBD2 aligns across 12 bases. This CDR3 contains 17 residues. Trimming cost V 4 bases and J 4 bases; bases outside gene matches: 9. From germline, CDR1 is LGHNA and CDR2 YSLEER. CDR3: CASSPSGLAGFSDTQYF. In DNA, the CDR3 is TGCGCCAGCAGCCCTTCCGGACTAGCGGGGTTCTCAGATACGCAGTATTTT.

This clonotype is classed as medium-sized (0.01 to 0.1%). The chain carries TRBV27 and TRBJ1-2, with D possibly being TRBD1 (6 bases). Germline assignment: CDR1 MNHEY and CDR2 SMNVEV (reference sequence). The CDR3 runs to 14 residues. Trimming left V 5 bases short and J 6 bases short, with 16 bases between. The DNA for the CDR3 is TGTGCCAGCAGTCCTCAGACAGGTTCACATGGCTACACCTTC. Translating gives CASSPQTGSHGYTF.

This clonotype has only a few counts. The gene calls are TRBV18 and TRBJ1-1; TRBD1 is a possible D gene (6 bases). The CDR3 loop spans 13 amino acids. Germline CDR1 and CDR2: KGHSH and LQKENI. With 3 bases removed from V and 6 bases from J, the gap between germline ends came to 11 bases. This chain's CDR3 is CASSPKQGSEAFF. The CDR3 nucleotides are TGTGCCAGCTCACCTAAACAGGGTTCTGAAGCTTTCTTT.

This clonotype is medium-sized (0.01 to 0.1%) within its sample. The rearrangement uses TRBV27 and TRBJ2-1; D is unresolved. The CDR3 contains 15 residues. In germline, CDR1 is MNHEY, CDR2 SMNVEV (reference sequence). The V and J ends lost 4 bases and 0 bases respectively, with 10 bases between them. CDR3 bases: TGTGCCAGCAGTTCACGACTCAACTCCTACAATGAGCAGTTCTTC. Its translation is CASSSRLNSYNEQFF.

This clonotype ranks as medium-sized (0.01 to 0.1%). The chain joins TRBV15 to TRBJ2-7; D perhaps matches TRBD1 (5 bases). Germline-derived CDR1 and CDR2 are LNHNV and YYDKDF (reference sequence). This CDR3 spans 16 amino acids. With 2 bases removed from V and 3 bases from J, the gap between germline ends came to 17 bases. CDR3 sequence reads: CATSRRPGQRRYEQYF. The CDR3 DNA reads as TGTGCCACCAGCAGACGTCCCGGACAACGCCGCTACGAGCAGTACTTC.

Of note for this clonotype: This may be a read error, as it is one base from a much larger clone. This rearrangement joins TRBV19 to TRBJ2-7, with D perhaps TRBD2 (6 bases). The V and J ends lost 3 bases and 11 bases respectively, with 11 bases between them. Germline-derived CDR1 and CDR2 are LNHDA and SQIVND (reference sequence). CDR3 length: 11 amino acids. The DNA for the CDR3 is TGTGCCAGTAGTATCGGGGGAAAGAAGTACTTC. This gives the protein CASSIGGKKYF.

This clonotype is judged medium-sized (0.01 to 0.1%). The chain is built from TRBV18 and TRBJ2-7, with D possibly matching TRBD1 (7 bases). CDR1 and CDR2 from the germline V gene are KGHSH and LQKENI. This CDR3 contains 14 residues. V was shortened by 4 bases and J by 3 bases, with 13 bases between the two germline ends. The CDR3 is CASSLAGQNYEQYF. CDR3 DNA sequence: TGTGCCAGCTCACTCGCGGGACAGAACTACGAGCAGTACTTC.

The table lists this clonotype with a few counts. The chain uses TRBV6-5 and TRBJ1-5; weak D call: TRBD1 (6 bases). Per germline, CDR1 MNHEY and CDR2 SVGAGI. Trimming removed 2 bases at V and 8 bases at J, with 13 bases between. The CDR3 has 14 residues. CDR3 protein: CASSYRDTREPQHF. In DNA, the CDR3 is TGTGCCAGCAGTTACAGGGACACCAGGGAGCCCCAGCATTTT.

This clonotype was observed a few times. The rearrangement joins TRBV5-4 to TRBJ1-1, with 9 bases matching TRBD1. With 4 bases clipped from V and 7 bases from J, the junction kept 8 bases outside the gene matches. Germline V gene sequence: CDR1 SGHNT, CDR2 YYREEE (reference sequence). The CDR3 extends over 14 amino acids. CDR3 nucleotides: TGTGCCAGCAGCACCTCACAGGGGGCTCATGAAGCTTTCTTT. Protein product: CASSTSQGAHEAFF.

V gene TRBV19 combines with J gene TRBJ2-7; TRBD2 matches at 9 bases. The CDR3 is 13 residues long. CDR1 LNHDA and CDR2 SQIVND come from the germline V gene (reference sequence). J gave up 6 bases and V 5 bases, and 5 bases lay outside the gene matches. CDR3 sequence: CASSGRGGREQYF. CDR3 DNA: TGTGCCAGTAGTGGGCGGGGGGGCCGCGAGCAGTACTTC.

This clonotype was detected only a few times. The chain recombines TRBV18 with TRBJ1-5; tentatively, D is TRBD1 (5 bases). CDR1 KGHSH and CDR2 LQKENI come from the germline V gene. The CDR3 runs to 16 residues. The V gene lost 0 bases and the J gene lost 3 bases, with 12 bases spanning the gap. In DNA form, the CDR3 reads TGTGCCAGCTCACCACCGGGGGGACGAGACAATCAGCCCCAGCATTTT. Translation: CASSPPGGRDNQPQHF.

This clonotype is a singleton in its sample. The chain has TRBV12-3 or TRBV12-4 and TRBJ2-1; TRBD2 might be the D (6 bases). V dropped 7 bases and J dropped 7 bases, with 17 bases sitting between them. CDR3 length equals 14 residues. CDR3 DNA sequence: TGTGCCAGCACCTTGGCTCCCCGGGGGAATGAGCAGTTCTTC. Its translation is CASTLAPRGNEQFF.

This chain uses TRBV5-1 with TRBJ2-1, with D unclear. This CDR3 contains 12 residues. The ends were cut back, 6 bases at V and 8 bases at J, with 12 bases in the middle. Germline V gene lookup returns CDR1 SGHRS and CDR2 YFSETQ. The CDR3 reads CASTIYEDEQFF. CDR3 bases: TGCGCCAGCACCATTTACGAGGATGAGCAGTTCTTC. Using reference TRBV5-1 and TRBJ2-1 for the parts outside the CDR3, the full variable domain is KAGVTQTPRYLIKTRGQQVTLSCSPISGHRSVSWYQQTPGQGLQFLFEYFSETQRNKGNFPGRFSGRQFSNSRSEMNVSTLELGDSALYLCASTIYEDEQFFGPGTRLTVL.

The chain couples TRBV5-1 to TRBJ2-5, with 9 bases aligning to TRBD2. The CDR3 covers 16 residues. Germline-derived CDR1 and CDR2 are SGHRS and YFSETQ. The trim removed 4 bases at V and 1 base at J, leaving 8 bases unmatched. The CDR3 sequence is CASSPGKRGVQETQYF. For the CDR3, the DNA is TGCGCCAGCAGCCCGGGAAAGCGGGGGGTCCAAGAGACCCAGTACTTC.

This clonotype has a handful of counts. The chain employs TRBV6-2 or TRBV6-3 and TRBJ2-7; 11 bases are shared with TRBD2. J lost 1 base, V lost 6 bases, and 5 bases had no gene match. The CDR3 sequence is 15 residues long. Germline lookup yields CDR1 MNHEY and CDR2 SVGEGT. CDR3 in amino acids: CASRILAGESYEQYF. CDR3 bases: TGTGCCAGCAGGATACTAGCGGGGGAGTCCTACGAGCAGTACTTC.

By sample share, this clonotype is medium-sized. The rearrangement links TRBV15 to TRBJ2-2; D is ambiguous. Germline values: CDR1 LNHNV, CDR2 YYDKDF (reference sequence). The V gene lost 0 bases and the J gene lost 7 bases, with 6 bases spanning the gap. CDR3 length: 13 residues. CDR3 sequence (DNA): TGTGCCACCAGCAGAGATCCCGGCGGGGAGCTGTTTTTT. This gives the protein CATSRDPGGELFF.

This rearrangement joins TRBV7-9 to TRBJ1-2; D may be TRBD1 (5 bases). The V end was cut by 5 bases, the J end by 8 bases, with 21 bases between. Germline V CDR1 and CDR2: SEHNR, FQNEAQ (reference sequence). The CDR3 is made up of 15 amino acids. In nucleotides, the CDR3 is TGTGCCAGCAGCAACAATCGGGACGGGGGTCGGGGCTACACCTTC. This translates into CASSNNRDGGRGYTF. The variable domain in full, with the rest retrieved from reference TRBV7-9 and TRBJ1-2, is DTGVSQNPRHKITKRGQNVTFRCDPISEHNRLYWYRQTLGQGPEFLTYFQNEAQLEKSRLLSDRFSAERPKGSFSTLEIQRTEQGDSAMYLCASSNNRDGGRGYTFGSGTRLTVV.

This clonotype is classed as medium-sized (0.01 to 0.1%). The chain employs TRBV18 and TRBJ2-2, with D tentatively TRBD2 (7 bases). This CDR3 is built from 16 residues. The germline gives CDR1 KGHSH, CDR2 LQKENI. Trimming removed 1 base from V and 4 bases from J, with 13 bases in between. CDR3: CASSPRAGASTGELFF. In nucleotides, the CDR3 is TGTGCCAGCTCACCACGCGCGGGGGCAAGCACCGGGGAGCTGTTTTTT. The variable domain in full, completed from reference TRBV18 and TRBJ2-2, reads NAGVMQNPRHLVRRRGQEARLRCSPMKGHSHVYWYRQLPEEGLKFMVYLQKENIIDESGMPKERFSAEFPKEGPSILRIQQVVRGDSAAYFCASSPRAGASTGELFFGEGSRLTVL.

V is TRBV6-2 or TRBV6-3 and J is TRBJ1-2; the D is unclear. The V and J ends lost 4 bases and 0 bases respectively, with 9 bases between them. The CDR3 contains 14 residues. CDR1 and CDR2 (germline): MNHEY, SVGEGT. For the CDR3, the DNA is TGTGCCAGCAGTTCCAGGACTTCTAACTATGGCTACACCTTC. This encodes CASSSRTSNYGYTF.

This rearrangement joins TRBV7-4 to TRBJ1-5; tentatively, D is TRBD1 (6 bases). Germline V gene sequence: CDR1 SGHVT, CDR2 SQSDAQ. Trimming took 0 bases from V and 2 from J, leaving 14 bases between them. There are 17 residues in the CDR3. CDR3 DNA sequence: TGTGCCAGCAGCTTAGCTTATTTGGCAGGGGGCAATCAGCCCCAGCATTTT. As protein: CASSLAYLAGGNQPQHF.

The chain is built from TRBV20-1 and TRBJ2-2; D might be TRBD1 (5 bases). This CDR3 region has 14 residues. Germline V gene lookup returns CDR1 DFQATT and CDR2 SNEGSKA (reference sequence). V shed 6 bases and J shed 1 base, with 12 bases lying between them. CDR3 nucleotide sequence: TGCAGTGCCAGGGCAAGCCTGAACACCGGGGAGCTGTTTTTT. Protein sequence: CSARASLNTGELFF.

This clonotype is termed medium-sized. The chain employs TRBV19 and TRBJ2-4; 8 bases are a match to TRBD2. Germline lookup yields CDR1 LNHDA and CDR2 SQIVND (reference sequence). The CDR3 covers 14 residues. Trimming removed 5 bases from V and 9 bases from J; junction bases left unmatched: 9. CDR3 in amino acids: CASSPEAGGSIQYF. CDR3 bases: TGTGCCAGTAGTCCCGAGGCGGGGGGTAGCATTCAGTACTTC.